This TCR beta chain was identified during a study of cytomegalovirus exposure and HLA in healthy donors. Study-wide points: One later analysis, an examination of the 100 to 150 validation repertoires, found that first-cohort TCR clusters tended to co-occur in them. It was 164 TCR beta chains that were listed as cytomegalovirus-associated. Many donors carried some public TCRs, although rarity characterized most TCR sequences. Reportedly, diagnosis of cytomegalovirus status by the classifier showed high specificity and sensitivity.

The CDR3 contains 17 residues. The V end was cut by 4 bases, the J end by 0 bases, with 17 bases between. Germline V gene lookup returns CDR1 SGHTS and CDR2 YDEGEE. Notes on this clone: The antigen is undetermined.

TCRdb keeps only in-frame clones here, not all; method: immunoSEQ multiplex PCR. Of 38,000 or so clones listed, 85% to 95% were seen once; the top ten hold approximately 3.2%. This clonotype originated in a young man in good health and CMV-seronegative. The rearrangement links TRBV5-8 to TRBJ2-1; no clear D gene. Sequencing input: PBMCs. The chain's CDR3 is CASSLNSFPNSYNEQFF. CDR3 in DNA: TGTGCCAGCAGCCTAAACTCATTTCCGAACTCCTACAATGAGCAGTTCTTC.